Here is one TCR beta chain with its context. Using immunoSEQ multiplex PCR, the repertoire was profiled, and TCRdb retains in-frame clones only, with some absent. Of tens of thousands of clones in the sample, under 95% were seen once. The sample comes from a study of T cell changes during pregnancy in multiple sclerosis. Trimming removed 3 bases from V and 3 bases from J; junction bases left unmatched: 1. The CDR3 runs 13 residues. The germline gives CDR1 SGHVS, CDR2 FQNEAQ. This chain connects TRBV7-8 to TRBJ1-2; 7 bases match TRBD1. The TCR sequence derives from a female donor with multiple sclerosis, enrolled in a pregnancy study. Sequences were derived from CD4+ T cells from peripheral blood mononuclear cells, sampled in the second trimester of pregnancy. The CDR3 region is CASSFGTDYGYTF. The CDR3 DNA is TGTGCCAGCAGCTTCGGGACAGACTATGGCTACACCTTC. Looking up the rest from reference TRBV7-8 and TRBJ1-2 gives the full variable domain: GAGVSQSPRYKVAKRGQDVALRCDPISGHVSLFWYQQALGQGPEFLTYFQNEAQLDKSGLPSDRFFAERPEGSVSTLKIQRTQQEDSAVYLCASSFGTDYGYTFGSGTRLTVV.